Here is one T cell receptor (beta chain) with its context. The germline V gene has CDR1 MDHEN and CDR2 SYDVKM. The CDR3 loop spans 17 amino acids. Trimming took 3 bases from V and 4 from J; bases not matched to a gene: 14. The entry originates in a study of blood T cell repertoires in COVID-19. Assay: immunoSEQ multiplex PCR; the TCRdb copy retains only in-frame clones and omits some. Among over 250,000 clones listed, 70% to 90% were seen once. The chain is built from TRBV28 and TRBJ1-2; TRBD1 agrees at 7 bases. Sample: peripheral blood. The TCR was taken from a woman in her seventies with acute or convalescent COVID-19. For the CDR3, the DNA is TGTGCCAGCAGTTTCCCCCCCGGGACAGATCAAGGCTATGGCTACACCTTC. This encodes CASSFPPGTDQGYGYTF.